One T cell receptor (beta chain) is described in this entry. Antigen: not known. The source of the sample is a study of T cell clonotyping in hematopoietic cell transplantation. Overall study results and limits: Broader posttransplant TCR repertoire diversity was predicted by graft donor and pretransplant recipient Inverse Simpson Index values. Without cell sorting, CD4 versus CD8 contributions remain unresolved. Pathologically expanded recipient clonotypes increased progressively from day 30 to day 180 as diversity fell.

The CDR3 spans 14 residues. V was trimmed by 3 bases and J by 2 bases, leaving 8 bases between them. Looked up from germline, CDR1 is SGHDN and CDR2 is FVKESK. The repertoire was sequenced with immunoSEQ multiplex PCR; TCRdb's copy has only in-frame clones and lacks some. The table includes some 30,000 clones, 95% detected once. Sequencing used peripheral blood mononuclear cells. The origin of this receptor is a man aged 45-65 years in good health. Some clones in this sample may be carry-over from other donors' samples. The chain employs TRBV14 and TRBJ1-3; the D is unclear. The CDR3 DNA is TGTGCCAGCAGCCAGGAAGTAGCTGGAAACACCATATATTTT. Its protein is CASSQEVAGNTIYF.